This TCR beta chain derives from a study of post-analysis software for immune sequencing data. Remarks on this clonotype: Its antigen is currently unknown.

The library was made from cDNA and included unique molecular identifiers. Input of roughly 1 to 11 million T cells yielded 500,000 to 650,000 cDNA molecules. One entry per CDR3 protein, called by TCRdb with MiXCR from the PCR reads. This sample has hundreds of thousands of distinct CDR3 sequences, with less than 40% found just once. Per germline, CDR1 SNHLY and CDR2 FYNNEI. J gave up 1 base and V 4 bases, and 8 bases lay outside the gene matches. The CDR3 totals 16 residues. General study findings and limits: Analysis by F measure revealed that same-batch samples clustered strongly together. In patients, TRBV5-6, TRBV5-1 and TRBV20-1 belonged to roughly five TRBV segments found more frequently than in controls.

This clonotype was sampled from a girl between 2 and 10 years old with multiple sclerosis. The sequenced sample consisted of blood. V and J are TRBV2 and TRBJ2-7; 9 positions match TRBD1. The CDR3 sequence: CASSVRRDRVSYEQYF. For the CDR3, the DNA is TGTGCCAGCAGTGTTCGTAGGGACAGGGTATCCTACGAGCAGTACTTC.